This T cell receptor beta chain originates from a study of blood T cell repertoires in COVID-19. About the research overall: Sources were T cells, B-cell-depleted T cells, or PBMCs; the material itself was cDNA or gDNA.

Living in 24 US areas, the participants were between 18 and 89 years of age. Each participant's cohort was designated according to participant-reported clinical history. Trimming took 2 bases from V and 6 from J, leaving 17 bases between them. Germline CDR1 and CDR2: MRHNA and SNTAGT. This CDR3 contains 16 residues. Libraries were prepared by immunoSEQ multiplex PCR; TCRdb keeps only in-frame clonotypes and omits some of them. In the table there are approximately 180,000 clones, 75% to 90% of which are singletons. Sequencing was performed on PBMCs or T cells enriched from blood (not recorded which). V is TRBV6-4 and J is TRBJ1-5; a possible D gene is TRBD1 (5 bases). This sequence was found in a woman in her forties with acute COVID-19. The CDR3 region has the DNA TGTGCCAGCAGTGACCTCGGCAGGGAGGTCAGTCAGCCCCAGCATTTT. It encodes CASSDLGREVSQPQHF.